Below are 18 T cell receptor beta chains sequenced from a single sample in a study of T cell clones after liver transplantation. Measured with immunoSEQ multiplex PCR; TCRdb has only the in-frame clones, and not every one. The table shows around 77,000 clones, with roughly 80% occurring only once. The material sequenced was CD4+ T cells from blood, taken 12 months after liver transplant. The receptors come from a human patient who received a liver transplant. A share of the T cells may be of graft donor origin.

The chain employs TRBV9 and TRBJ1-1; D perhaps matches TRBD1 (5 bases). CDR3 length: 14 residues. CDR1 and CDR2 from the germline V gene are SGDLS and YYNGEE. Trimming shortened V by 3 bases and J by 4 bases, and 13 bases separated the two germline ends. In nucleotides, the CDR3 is TGTGCCAGCAGCGGCAGGGAGAAGAGCACTGAAGCTTTCTTT. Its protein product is CASSGREKSTEAFF.

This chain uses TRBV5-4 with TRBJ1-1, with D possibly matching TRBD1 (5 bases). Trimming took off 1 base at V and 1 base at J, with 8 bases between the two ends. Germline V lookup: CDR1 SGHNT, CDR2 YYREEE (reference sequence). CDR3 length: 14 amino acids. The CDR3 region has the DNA TGTGCCAGCAGCTTGTCTAGGGGGAACACTGAAGCTTTCTTT. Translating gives CASSLSRGNTEAFF.

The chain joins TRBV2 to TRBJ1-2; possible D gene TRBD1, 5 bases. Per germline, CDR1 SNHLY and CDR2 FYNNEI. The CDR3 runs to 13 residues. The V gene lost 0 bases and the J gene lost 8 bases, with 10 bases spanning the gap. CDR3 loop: CASSEAGTRGYTF. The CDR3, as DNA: TGTGCCAGCAGTGAAGCGGGGACGCGGGGCTACACCTTC.

Written as DNA, the CDR3 is TGTGCCAGTACTCTTCCCGGCGGCACTGAAGCTTTCTTT. Translated, it gives CASTLPGGTEAFF. The chain combines TRBV6-1 with TRBJ1-1, with D unresolved. V lost 9 bases and J lost 4, with 15 bases in between. CDR3 length: 13 amino acids. The V gene's germline CDR1 is MNHNS and CDR2 SASEGT.

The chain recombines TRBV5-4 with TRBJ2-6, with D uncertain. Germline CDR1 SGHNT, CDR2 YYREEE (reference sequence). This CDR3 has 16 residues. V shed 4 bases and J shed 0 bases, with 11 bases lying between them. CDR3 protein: CASSPKWDSGANVLTF. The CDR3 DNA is TGTGCCAGCAGCCCCAAGTGGGACTCTGGGGCCAACGTCCTGACTTTC.

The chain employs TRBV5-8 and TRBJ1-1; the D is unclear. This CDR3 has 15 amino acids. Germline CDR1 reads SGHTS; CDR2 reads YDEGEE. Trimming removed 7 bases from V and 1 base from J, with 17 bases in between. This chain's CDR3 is CASEMNRRWNTEAFF. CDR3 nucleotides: TGTGCCAGCGAGATGAACCGACGGTGGAACACTGAAGCTTTCTTT.

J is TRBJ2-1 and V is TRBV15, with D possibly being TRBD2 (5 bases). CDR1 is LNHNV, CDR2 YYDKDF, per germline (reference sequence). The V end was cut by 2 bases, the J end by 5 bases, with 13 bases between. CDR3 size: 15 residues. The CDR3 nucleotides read TGTGCCACCAGCAGATACGGGGTGGAAAACAATGAGCAGTTCTTC. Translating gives CATSRYGVENNEQFF. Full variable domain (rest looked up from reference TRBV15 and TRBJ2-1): DAMVIQNPRYQVTQFGKPVTLSCSQTLNHNVMYWYQQKSSQAPKLLFHYYDKDFNNEADTPDNFQSRRPNTSFCFLDIRSPGLGDTAMYLCATSRYGVENNEQFFGPGTRLTVL.

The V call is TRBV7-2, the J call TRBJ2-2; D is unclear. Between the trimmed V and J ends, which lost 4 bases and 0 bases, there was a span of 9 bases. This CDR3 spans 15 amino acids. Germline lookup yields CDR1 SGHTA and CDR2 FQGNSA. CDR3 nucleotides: TGTGCCAGCAGCTCCAGAGGCGCGAACACCGGGGAGCTGTTTTTT. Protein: CASSSRGANTGELFF.

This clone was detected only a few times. For the CDR3, the DNA is TGCGCAAAGTGGGGCAGGGAGCAGTTCTTC. Protein: CAKWGREQFF. The chain combines TRBV20-1 with TRBJ2-1; a weak D match, TRBD1 (5 bases). Germline CDR1 and CDR2: DFQATT and SNEGSKA (reference sequence). This CDR3 contains 10 residues.

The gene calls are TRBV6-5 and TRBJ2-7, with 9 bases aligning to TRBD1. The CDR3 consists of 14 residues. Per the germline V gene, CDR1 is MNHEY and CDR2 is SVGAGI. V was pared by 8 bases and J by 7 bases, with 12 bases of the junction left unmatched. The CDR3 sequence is CASSNSGTGYEQYF. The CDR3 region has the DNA TGTGCCAGCTCTAACTCCGGGACAGGGTATGAGCAGTACTTC.

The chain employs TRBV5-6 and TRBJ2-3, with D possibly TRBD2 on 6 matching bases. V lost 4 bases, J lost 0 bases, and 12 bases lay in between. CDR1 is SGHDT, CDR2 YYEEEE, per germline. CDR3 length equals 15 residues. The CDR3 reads CASSLPSGSTDTQYF. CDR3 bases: TGTGCCAGCAGCCTGCCAAGCGGGAGCACAGATACGCAGTATTTT.

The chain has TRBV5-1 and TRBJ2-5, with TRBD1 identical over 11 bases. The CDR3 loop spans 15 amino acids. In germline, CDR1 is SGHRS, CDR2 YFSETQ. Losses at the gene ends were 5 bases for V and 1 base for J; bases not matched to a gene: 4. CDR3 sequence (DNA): TGCGCCAGCAGGTCCGGGACAGGGGGCCAAGAGACCCAGTACTTC. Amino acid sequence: CASRSGTGGQETQYF.

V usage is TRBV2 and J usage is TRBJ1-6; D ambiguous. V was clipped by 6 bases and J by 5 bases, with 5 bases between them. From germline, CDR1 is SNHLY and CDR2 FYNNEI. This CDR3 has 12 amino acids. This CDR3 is CASRMDNSPLHF. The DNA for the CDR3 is TGTGCCAGCAGAATGGATAATTCACCCCTCCACTTT.

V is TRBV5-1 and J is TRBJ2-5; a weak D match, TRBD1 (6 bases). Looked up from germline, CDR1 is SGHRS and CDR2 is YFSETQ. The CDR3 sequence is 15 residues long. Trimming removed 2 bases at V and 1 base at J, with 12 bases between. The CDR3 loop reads CASSLIQGTQETQYF. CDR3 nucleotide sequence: TGCGCCAGCAGCTTAATACAGGGAACCCAAGAGACCCAGTACTTC.

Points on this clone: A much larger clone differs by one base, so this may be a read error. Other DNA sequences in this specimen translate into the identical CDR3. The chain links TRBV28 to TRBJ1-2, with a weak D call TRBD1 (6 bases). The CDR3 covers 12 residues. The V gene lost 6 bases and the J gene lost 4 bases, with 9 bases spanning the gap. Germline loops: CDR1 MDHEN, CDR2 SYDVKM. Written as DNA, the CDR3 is TGTGCCAGCAGCTTACAGGGCTATGGCTACACCTTC. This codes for CASSLQGYGYTF.

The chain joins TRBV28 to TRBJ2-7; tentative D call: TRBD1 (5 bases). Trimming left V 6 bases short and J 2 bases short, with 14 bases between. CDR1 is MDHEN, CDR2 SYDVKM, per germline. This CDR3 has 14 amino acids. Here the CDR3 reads CASRPRTSPYEQYF. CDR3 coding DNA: TGTGCCAGCAGGCCCCGGACAAGTCCCTACGAGCAGTACTTC.

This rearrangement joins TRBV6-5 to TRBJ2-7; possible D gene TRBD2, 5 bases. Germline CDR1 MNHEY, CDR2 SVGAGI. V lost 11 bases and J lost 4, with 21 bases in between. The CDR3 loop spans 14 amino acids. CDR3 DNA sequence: TGTGCCGTCCCAAGCGGTCCCCGAGGGTACGAGCAGTACTTC. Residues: CAVPSGPRGYEQYF.

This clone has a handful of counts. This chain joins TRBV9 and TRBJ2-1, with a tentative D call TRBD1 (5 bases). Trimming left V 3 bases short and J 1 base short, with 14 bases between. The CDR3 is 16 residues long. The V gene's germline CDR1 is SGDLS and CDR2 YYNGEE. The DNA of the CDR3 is TGTGCCAGCAGCGCTTCGCTGGGGCGGTCCTACAATGAGCAGTTCTTC. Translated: CASSASLGRSYNEQFF.